This TCR beta chain was recovered during a study of cytomegalovirus exposure and HLA in healthy donors. The PCR contained 60 Vbeta and 13 Jbeta primers. The data were produced by immunoSEQ multiplex PCR, yet TCRdb's version contains in-frame clones alone and is incomplete. The sample yields some 180,000 clones, around 80% seen once. In germline, CDR1 is MNHEY, CDR2 SMNVEV (reference sequence). CDR3 length: 15 residues. The ends lost 6 bases at V and 3 bases at J; junction bases unmatched: 4. The sequenced sample consisted of PBMCs. The gene calls are TRBV27 and TRBJ2-1; 11 bases match TRBD2. This sequence originates from a girl under 18 in good health and CMV-seropositive. The chain's CDR3 is CASSKTSGNYNEQFF. CDR3 nucleotides: TGTGCCAGCAGCAAGACTAGCGGGAACTACAATGAGCAGTTCTTC.